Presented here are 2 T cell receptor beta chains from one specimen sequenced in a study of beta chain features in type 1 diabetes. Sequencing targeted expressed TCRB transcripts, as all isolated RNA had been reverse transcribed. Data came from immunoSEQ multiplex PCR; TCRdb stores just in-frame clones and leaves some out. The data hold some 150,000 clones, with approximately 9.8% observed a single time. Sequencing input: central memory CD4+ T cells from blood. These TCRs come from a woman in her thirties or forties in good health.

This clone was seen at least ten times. For the CDR3, the DNA is TGTGCCAGCTCACCACCCGGGACAGTCCTCCACGAGCAGTACTTC. It yields the protein CASSPPGTVLHEQYF. The chain couples TRBV18 to TRBJ2-7; TRBD1 agrees at 7 bases. The CDR3 loop spans 15 amino acids. The V and J ends lost 0 bases and 5 bases, in that order; junction bases with no gene match: 7. The germline gives CDR1 KGHSH, CDR2 LQKENI.

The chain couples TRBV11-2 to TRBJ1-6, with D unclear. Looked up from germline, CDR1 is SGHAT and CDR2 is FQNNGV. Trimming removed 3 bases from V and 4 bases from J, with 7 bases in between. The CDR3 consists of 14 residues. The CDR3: CASSFSGYNSPLHF. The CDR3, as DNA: TGTGCCAGCAGCTTTTCAGGATATAATTCACCCCTCCACTTT.